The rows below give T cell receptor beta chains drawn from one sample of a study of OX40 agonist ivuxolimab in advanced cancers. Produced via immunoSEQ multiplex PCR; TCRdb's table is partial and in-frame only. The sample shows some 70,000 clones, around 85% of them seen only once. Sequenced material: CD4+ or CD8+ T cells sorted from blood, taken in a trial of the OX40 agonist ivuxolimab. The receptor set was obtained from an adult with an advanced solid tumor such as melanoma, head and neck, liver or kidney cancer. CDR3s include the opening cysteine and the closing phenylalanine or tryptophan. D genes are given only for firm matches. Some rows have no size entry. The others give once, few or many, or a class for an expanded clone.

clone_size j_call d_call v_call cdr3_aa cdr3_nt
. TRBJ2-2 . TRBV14 CASSERASNSLGELFF TGTGCCAGCAGTGAACGGGCTAGTAACTCTCTCGGGGAGCTGTTTTTT
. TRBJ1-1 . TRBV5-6 CASSLMGDKGDEAFF TGTGCCAGCAGCTTGATGGGGGATAAGGGGGATGAAGCTTTCTTT
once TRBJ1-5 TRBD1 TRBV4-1 CASSQEDRGHNQPQHF TGCGCCAGCAGCCAAGAGGACAGGGGGCACAATCAGCCCCAGCATTTT
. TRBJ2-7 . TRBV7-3 CASSSLIGSTYEQYF TGTGCCAGCAGCTCGTTAATAGGGAGCACCTACGAGCAGTACTTC
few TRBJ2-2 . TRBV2 CASTPYGGGELFF TGTGCCAGCACTCCCTACGGGGGCGGGGAGCTGTTTTTT
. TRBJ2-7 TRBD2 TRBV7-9 CASSWGGSSYEQYF TGTGCCAGCAGCTGGGGCGGGAGCTCCTACGAGCAGTACTTC
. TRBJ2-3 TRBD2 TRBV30 CAWKSGRGADTQYF TGTGCCTGGAAAAGCGGGAGAGGTGCAGATACGCAGTATTTT
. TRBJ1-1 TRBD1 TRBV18 CASSPTGVMNTEAFF TGTGCCAGCTCACCGACAGGGGTCATGAACACTGAAGCTTTCTTT
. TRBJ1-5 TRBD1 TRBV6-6 CASSTGDGQPQHF TGTGCCAGCAGCACAGGGGATGGGCAGCCCCAGCATTTT
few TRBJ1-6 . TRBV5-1 CASTPRAGNSPLHF TGCGCCAGCACCCCACGAGCCGGTAATTCACCCCTCCACTTT
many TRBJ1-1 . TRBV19 CASIGKGSTEAFF TGTGCCAGTATCGGTAAGGGCTCCACTGAAGCTTTCTTT
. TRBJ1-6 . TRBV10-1 CASSPNRDTYSPLHF TGCGCCAGCAGTCCTAATAGGGACACATATTCACCCCTCCACTTT
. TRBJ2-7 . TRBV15 CATSSTGQKGGEQYF TGTGCCACCAGCAGCACAGGGCAGAAGGGAGGCGAGCAGTACTTC
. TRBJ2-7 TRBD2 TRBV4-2 CASSLGGTSGYEQYF TGTGCCAGCAGTCTGGGGGGGACTAGCGGCTACGAGCAGTACTTC
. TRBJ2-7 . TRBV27 CASSLLTTAPYEQYF TGTGCCAGCAGTTTACTGACCACCGCCCCCTACGAGCAGTACTTC
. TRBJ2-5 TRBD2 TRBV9 CASSVGASGGAETQYF TGTGCCAGCAGCGTAGGGGCTAGCGGGGGAGCAGAGACCCAGTACTTC
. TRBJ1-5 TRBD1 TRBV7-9 CASSRMDRGFNQPQHF TGTGCCAGCAGCCGAATGGACAGGGGCTTCAATCAGCCCCAGCATTTT
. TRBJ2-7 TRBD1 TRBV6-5 CASSYGTGDPYEQYF TGTGCCAGCAGTTACGGGACAGGGGACCCCTACGAGCAGTACTTC
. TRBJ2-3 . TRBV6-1 CASSEARGRTDTQYF TGTGCCAGCAGTGAAGCGCGGGGCCGCACAGATACGCAGTATTTT
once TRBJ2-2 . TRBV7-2 CASSPRPNTGELFF TGTGCCAGCAGCCCCCGCCCGAACACCGGGGAGCTGTTTTTT
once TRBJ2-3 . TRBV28 CASSLTDTDTRYF TGTGCCAGCAGTTTGACAGACACAGATACGCGGTATTTT
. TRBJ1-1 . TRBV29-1 CSGSETEAFF TGCAGCGGATCGGAGACTGAAGCTTTCTTT
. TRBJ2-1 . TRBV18 CASSPFREPYNEQFF TGTGCCAGCTCACCATTCAGGGAACCCTACAATGAGCAGTTCTTC
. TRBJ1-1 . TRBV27 CASSLQGNTEAFF TGTGCCAGCAGTTTACAGGGGAACACTGAAGCTTTCTTT
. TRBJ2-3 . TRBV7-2 CASSFSRDKRDTQYF TGTGCCAGCAGCTTTAGTCGGGATAAGCGAGATACGCAGTATTTT
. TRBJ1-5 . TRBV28 CASSESGTGNQPQHF TGTGCCAGCAGCGAATCAGGGACTGGCAATCAGCCCCAGCATTTT
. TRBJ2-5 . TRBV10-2 CASSENSALWAQYF TGCGCCAGCAGTGAGAACTCGGCCCTCTGGGCCCAGTACTTC
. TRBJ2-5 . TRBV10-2 CASSESGGAFRETQYF TGCGCCAGCAGTGAGTCGGGGGGGGCCTTTAGAGAGACCCAGTACTTC
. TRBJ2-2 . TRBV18 CASSPADGELFF TGTGCCAGCTCGCCCGCGGACGGGGAGCTGTTTTTT
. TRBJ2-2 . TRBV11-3 CASSLRLVGRTNTGELFF TGTGCCAGCAGCTTACGGTTGGTAGGCCGGACAAACACCGGGGAGCTGTTTTTT
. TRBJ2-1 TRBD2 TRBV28 CASSLLGTSGNEQFF TGTGCCAGCAGTTTATTAGGGACTAGCGGTAATGAGCAGTTCTTC
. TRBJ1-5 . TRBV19 CASSINPRGNNQPQHF TGTGCCAGTAGTATAAATCCCAGGGGTAACAATCAGCCCCAGCATTTT
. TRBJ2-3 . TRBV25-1 CASSEGAEADTQYF TGTGCCAGCAGTGAAGGGGCTGAGGCAGATACGCAGTATTTT
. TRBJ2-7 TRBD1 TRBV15 CATSRGLQGAQNEQYF TGTGCCACCAGCAGGGGTTTACAGGGGGCCCAGAACGAGCAGTACTTC
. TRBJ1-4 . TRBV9 CASSVQTATNEKLFF TGTGCCAGCAGCGTACAGACTGCAACTAATGAAAAACTGTTTTTT
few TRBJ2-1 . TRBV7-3 CASSGEVGRPNGEQFF TGTGCCAGCAGCGGGGAGGTAGGGCGCCCGAACGGCGAGCAGTTCTTC
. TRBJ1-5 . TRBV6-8 CASSYREGRDSNQPQHF TGTGCCAGCAGTTATAGGGAGGGACGAGATAGCAATCAGCCCCAGCATTTT
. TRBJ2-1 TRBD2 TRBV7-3 CASDPPGTSGRRSYNEQFF TGTGCCAGCGACCCGCCCGGGACTAGCGGGAGACGCTCCTACAATGAGCAGTTCTTC
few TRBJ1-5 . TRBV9 CASSVWDTNQPQHF TGTGCCAGCAGCGTATGGGACACCAATCAGCCCCAGCATTTT
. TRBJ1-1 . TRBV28 CASRGREVDTEAFF TGTGCCAGCAGGGGCAGGGAGGTCGACACTGAAGCTTTCTTT
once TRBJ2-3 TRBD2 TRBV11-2 CASSLGGGVQSDTQYF TGTGCCAGCAGCTTGGGCGGGGGGGTTCAATCAGATACGCAGTATTTT
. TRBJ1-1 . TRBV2 CASSVTGTNTEAFF TGTGCCAGCAGTGTGACCGGGACGAACACTGAAGCTTTCTTT
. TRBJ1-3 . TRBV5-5 CASSTAPPNTIYF TGTGCCAGCAGCACGGCACCTCCAAACACCATATATTTT
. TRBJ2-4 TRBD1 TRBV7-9 CASSSGSTGGVGRNIQYF TGTGCCAGCAGCTCCGGGTCCACAGGGGGCGTCGGGAGAAACATTCAGTACTTC
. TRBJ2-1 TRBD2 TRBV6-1 CASSDFSGGAGEQFF TGTGCCAGCAGTGATTTTAGCGGGGGGGCAGGGGAGCAGTTCTTC
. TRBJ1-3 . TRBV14 CASSQSGPISGNTIYF TGTGCCAGCAGCCAATCCGGACCCATCTCTGGAAACACCATATATTTT
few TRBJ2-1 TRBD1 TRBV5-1 CASSLGTGELARGNEQFF TGCGCCAGCAGCTTAGGGACAGGGGAATTGGCTCGAGGCAATGAGCAGTTCTTC
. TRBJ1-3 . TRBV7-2 CASSPDRPLTGNTIYF TGTGCCAGCAGCCCAGACAGACCCCTGACTGGAAACACCATATATTTT
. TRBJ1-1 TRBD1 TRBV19 CASSTGQAFNTEAFF TGTGCCAGTAGTACCGGACAGGCTTTTAACACTGAAGCTTTCTTT
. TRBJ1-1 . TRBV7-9 CASSFDELGRTINTEAFF TGTGCCAGCAGCTTTGATGAGTTGGGACGGACTATCAACACTGAAGCTTTCTTT
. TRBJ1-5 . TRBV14 CASSQGSYSNQPQHF TGTGCCAGCAGCCAAGGGTCCTATAGCAATCAGCCCCAGCATTTT
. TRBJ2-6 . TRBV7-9 CASSPKSGANVLTF TGTGCCAGCAGCCCGAAGTCTGGGGCCAACGTCCTGACTTTC